One and the same sample provided the 5 T cell receptor beta chains below, sequenced in a study of blood T cell repertoires in COVID-19. The data were produced by immunoSEQ multiplex PCR, yet TCRdb's version contains in-frame clones alone and is incomplete. The sample lists about half a million clones; over 75% were seen once. Sequenced material: peripheral blood. These receptors were taken from a human donor in a cohort sampled during active COVID-19.

The gene calls are TRBV6-6 and TRBJ2-1; D is perhaps TRBD1 (5 bases). V gave up 5 bases and J gave up 2 bases, with 13 bases separating them. CDR1 and CDR2 from the germline V gene are MNHNY and SVGAGI (reference sequence). The CDR3 sequence is 15 residues long. The DNA for the CDR3 is TGTGCCAGCAGTCTACAGGTGATCACCTACAATGAGCAGTTCTTC. It is translated as CASSLQVITYNEQFF.

The chain joins TRBV30 to TRBJ1-6; perhaps TRBD1 as D (6 bases). This CDR3 is built from 14 residues. V was shortened by 7 bases and J by 0 bases, with 10 bases between the two germline ends. Germline V CDR1 and CDR2: GTSNPN, SVGIG (reference sequence). The CDR3: CASQGSSYNSPLHF. CDR3 nucleotide sequence: TGTGCCTCACAGGGAAGCTCCTATAATTCACCCCTCCACTTT.

Notes on this clone: The same CDR3 can be traced to other DNA sequences in this sample. The chain combines TRBV24-1 with TRBJ1-2; 7 nucleotides align to TRBD1. Trimming removed 0 bases from V and 5 bases from J; junction bases left unmatched: 2. The CDR3 has 14 amino acids. Germline V lookup: CDR1 KGHDR, CDR2 SFDVKD. As DNA, the CDR3 is TGTGCCACCAGTGATTTGGGGACAGCGTATGGCTACACCTTC. It is translated as CATSDLGTAYGYTF.

This clone has a single count. The chain carries TRBV19 and TRBJ2-3; the match to TRBD1 covers 8 bases. After removal of 6 bases from V and 3 bases from J, the junction contained 8 bases not matched to a gene. The CDR3 is made up of 15 amino acids. Germline CDR1 reads LNHDA; CDR2 reads SQIVND (reference sequence). The CDR3: CASRKTGDGTDTQYF. The CDR3 region has the DNA TGTGCCAGTAGAAAGACAGGGGATGGGACAGATACGCAGTATTTT.

V is TRBV5-1 and J is TRBJ1-1; 9 bases match TRBD1. V was pared by 4 bases and J by 1 base, with 8 bases of the junction left unmatched. CDR1 SGHRS and CDR2 YFSETQ come from the germline V gene. This CDR3 spans 16 amino acids. In DNA form, the CDR3 reads TGCGCCAGCAGCATGGAGCAGGGACAGGGGAACACTGAAGCTTTCTTT. This sequence encodes CASSMEQGQGNTEAFF.